This T cell receptor (beta chain) was sequenced during a study of blood T cell repertoires in COVID-19. Clones were read by immunoSEQ multiplex PCR, and TCRdb kept only the in-frame ones, dropping some. This table holds under 85,000 clones, about 90% found once. The receptor was isolated from a human donor in a cohort sampled during active COVID-19. The sample taken for sequencing was peripheral blood.

The CDR3: CASSGSGTGGLETQYF. CDR3 sequence (DNA): TGTGCCAGCAGTGGGAGCGGGACAGGGGGCTTAGAGACCCAGTACTTC. The chain couples TRBV6-1 to TRBJ2-5, with 12 nucleotides matching TRBD1. This CDR3 contains 16 residues. Germline CDR1 MNHNS, CDR2 SASEGT. V was clipped by 4 bases and J by 4 bases; unmatched bases: 7.